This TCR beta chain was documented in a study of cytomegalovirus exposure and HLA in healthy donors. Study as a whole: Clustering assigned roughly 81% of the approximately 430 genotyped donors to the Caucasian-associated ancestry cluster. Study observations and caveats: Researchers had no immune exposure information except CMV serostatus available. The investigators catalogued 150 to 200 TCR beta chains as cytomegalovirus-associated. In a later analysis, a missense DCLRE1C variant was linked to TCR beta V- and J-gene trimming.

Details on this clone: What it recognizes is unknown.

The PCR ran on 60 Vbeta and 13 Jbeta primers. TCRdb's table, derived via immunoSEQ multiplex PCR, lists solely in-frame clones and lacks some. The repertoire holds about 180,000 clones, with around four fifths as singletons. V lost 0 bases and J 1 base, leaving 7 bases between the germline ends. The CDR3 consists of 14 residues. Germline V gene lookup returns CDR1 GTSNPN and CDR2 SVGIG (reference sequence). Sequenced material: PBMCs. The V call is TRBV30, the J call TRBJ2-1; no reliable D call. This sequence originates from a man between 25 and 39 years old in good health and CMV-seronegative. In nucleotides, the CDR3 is TGTGCCTGGAGTGTCAGCAGGTCCTACAATGAGCAGTTCTTC. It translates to CAWSVSRSYNEQFF.